This T cell receptor beta chain originates from a study of blood T cell repertoires in COVID-19. Study information: In each case, the material was cDNA or gDNA derived from T cells, B-cell-depleted T cells, or PBMCs.

Authors' processing steps: Estimates of nucleated cell counts were drawn from the amplification of reference gene primers. Profiled with immunoSEQ multiplex PCR; TCRdb holds only in-frame clones, not every one. The V and J calls and clone size were taken over from that table, and D and trimming were inferred from the DNA. There are over 130,000 clones in the sample; about nine tenths occur only once, and less than 4.5% lies in the top ten. The CDR3 extends over 15 amino acids. Trimming took 1 base from V and 8 from J; bases not matched to a gene: 9. Germline V gene data show CDR1 as GTSNPN and CDR2 as SVGIG (reference sequence).

The receptor's source is a woman aged 60-75 years with active or convalescent COVID-19. The sequenced sample was peripheral blood. The V gene is TRBV30, the J gene TRBJ1-4; TRBD1 aligns across 8 bases. The CDR3, as DNA: TGTGCCTGGAGTGCCCAGACAGGGACAGGAGAAAAACTGTTTTTT. It yields the protein CAWSAQTGTGEKLFF.